A selection of T cell receptor beta chains follows, all from one sample in a study of Graves' ophthalmopathy and Graves' hyperthyroidism. TCRdb re-analysed the multiplex PCR reads in MiXCR, keeping a single row per CDR3 protein. The table shows 240,000 or so distinct CDR3 sequences, with roughly 50% occurring only once. Sample: peripheral blood. The receptor set was obtained from an adult man with Graves' ophthalmopathy. CDR3s include the opening cysteine and the closing phenylalanine or tryptophan. Each record gives: D gene, CDR3 length, clone size, J gene, V gene, CDR3 protein, CDR3 DNA. D genes are given only for firm matches. Clone size appears in some rows only: once, few, many, or a class for an expanded clone.

d_call: NA
cdr3_length: 13
clone_size: NA
j_call: TRBJ1-6
v_call: TRBV12-3/TRBV12-4
cdr3_aa: CASTKEGVLPLHF
cdr3_nt: TGTGCCAGCACCAAGGAGGGGGTCTTACCCCTCCACTTT

d_call: NA
cdr3_length: 14
clone_size: NA
j_call: TRBJ2-7
v_call: TRBV7-9
cdr3_aa: CASSTTGSRGEQYF
cdr3_nt: TGTGCCAGCAGCACTACAGGGTCCAGGGGCGAGCAGTACTTC

d_call: TRBD1
cdr3_length: 15
clone_size: many
j_call: TRBJ2-2
v_call: TRBV25-1
cdr3_aa: CASSQGAMNTGELFF
cdr3_nt: TGTGCCAGCAGTCAGGGGGCGATGAACACCGGGGAGCTGTTTTTT

d_call: NA
cdr3_length: 15
clone_size: many
j_call: TRBJ2-5
v_call: TRBV24-1
cdr3_aa: CATSDPGHHQETQYF
cdr3_nt: TGTGCCACCAGTGACCCGGGACATCACCAAGAGACCCAGTACTTC

d_call: NA
cdr3_length: 13
clone_size: many
j_call: TRBJ1-2
v_call: TRBV10-3
cdr3_aa: CAISEGERDGYTF
cdr3_nt: TGTGCCATCAGTGAGGGGGAGAGGGACGGCTACACCTTC

d_call: TRBD2
cdr3_length: 15
clone_size: NA
j_call: TRBJ2-2
v_call: TRBV12-3/TRBV12-4
cdr3_aa: CASKKEGLATGELFF
cdr3_nt: TGTGCCAGCAAAAAGGAGGGACTAGCGACCGGGGAGCTGTTTTTT

d_call: NA
cdr3_length: 14
clone_size: NA
j_call: TRBJ2-5
v_call: TRBV2
cdr3_aa: CASSDAASGETQYF
cdr3_nt: TGTGCCAGCAGTGACGCGGCAAGTGGAGAGACCCAGTACTTC

d_call: NA
cdr3_length: 14
clone_size: few
j_call: TRBJ1-2
v_call: TRBV5-1
cdr3_aa: CASSIVPDNYGYTF
cdr3_nt: TGCGCCAGCAGCATAGTACCTGACAACTATGGCTACACCTTC

d_call: TRBD1
cdr3_length: 14
clone_size: NA
j_call: TRBJ1-2
v_call: TRBV6-1
cdr3_aa: CASSPGTGRGGYTF
cdr3_nt: TGTGCCAGCAGTCCCGGGACAGGGAGAGGCGGCTACACCTTC

d_call: NA
cdr3_length: 15
clone_size: NA
j_call: TRBJ1-2
v_call: TRBV7-2
cdr3_aa: CASSIRAGANYGYTF
cdr3_nt: TGTGCCAGCAGTATCCGAGCAGGAGCTAACTATGGCTACACCTTC

d_call: TRBD2
cdr3_length: 15
clone_size: few
j_call: TRBJ2-7
v_call: TRBV10-3
cdr3_aa: CAISGGTSATYEQYF
cdr3_nt: TGTGCCATCAGTGGCGGGACTAGCGCGACCTACGAGCAGTACTTC

d_call: NA
cdr3_length: 18
clone_size: NA
j_call: TRBJ2-7
v_call: TRBV7-8
cdr3_aa: CASSLRTAERILSYEQYF
cdr3_nt: TGTGCCAGCAGCTTAAGAACGGCGGAACGAATTCTATCCTACGAGCAGTACTTC

d_call: NA
cdr3_length: 13
clone_size: NA
j_call: TRBJ1-1
v_call: TRBV7-8
cdr3_aa: CASSLDNREITFF
cdr3_nt: TGTGCCAGCAGCTTAGATAACAGGGAAATAACTTTCTTT

d_call: NA
cdr3_length: 11
clone_size: many
j_call: TRBJ2-7
v_call: TRBV20-1
cdr3_aa: CSAREGYEQYF
cdr3_nt: TGCAGTGCTAGAGAAGGGTACGAGCAGTACTTC

d_call: TRBD1
cdr3_length: 16
clone_size: NA
j_call: TRBJ1-5
v_call: TRBV6-1
cdr3_aa: CASSESFTGGLQPQHF
cdr3_nt: TGTGCCAGCAGTGAATCGTTCACAGGGGGCCTTCAGCCCCAGCATTTT

d_call: NA
cdr3_length: 13
clone_size: NA
j_call: TRBJ2-3
v_call: TRBV6-9
cdr3_aa: CASSSRGADTQYF
cdr3_nt: TGTGCCAGCAGTTCCCGCGGTGCGGATACGCAGTATTTT

d_call: TRBD1
cdr3_length: 14
clone_size: few
j_call: TRBJ2-7
v_call: TRBV11-2
cdr3_aa: CASSDSGQGDEQYF
cdr3_nt: TGTGCCAGCAGCGATTCGGGACAGGGGGACGAGCAGTACTTC

d_call: NA
cdr3_length: 16
clone_size: NA
j_call: TRBJ2-1
v_call: TRBV29-1
cdr3_aa: CSVETEGGLGYNEQFF
cdr3_nt: TGCAGCGTTGAAACCGAGGGGGGGCTGGGCTACAATGAGCAGTTCTTC

d_call: NA
cdr3_length: 15
clone_size: few
j_call: TRBJ2-2
v_call: TRBV19
cdr3_aa: CASSIGGGYTGELFF
cdr3_nt: TGTGCCAGTAGTATTGGGGGGGGCTACACCGGGGAGCTGTTTTTT

d_call: NA
cdr3_length: 12
clone_size: NA
j_call: TRBJ1-1
v_call: TRBV29-1
cdr3_aa: CSVEGMEGRAFF
cdr3_nt: TGCAGCGTTGAAGGGATGGAGGGTAGAGCTTTCTTT

d_call: NA
cdr3_length: 14
clone_size: NA
j_call: TRBJ2-2
v_call: TRBV7-2
cdr3_aa: CASSQSWRTGELFF
cdr3_nt: TGTGCCAGCAGCCAATCATGGCGAACCGGGGAGCTGTTTTTT

d_call: NA
cdr3_length: 11
clone_size: few
j_call: TRBJ1-5
v_call: TRBV20-1
cdr3_aa: CSAIDDQPQHF
cdr3_nt: TGCAGTGCTATAGACGATCAGCCCCAGCATTTT

d_call: NA
cdr3_length: 14
clone_size: NA
j_call: TRBJ1-5
v_call: TRBV19
cdr3_aa: CASSMRGIYQPQHF
cdr3_nt: TGTGCCAGTAGTATGCGGGGCATTTATCAGCCCCAGCATTTT

d_call: TRBD1
cdr3_length: 14
clone_size: NA
j_call: TRBJ2-5
v_call: TRBV7-9
cdr3_aa: CASSRDRDNETQYF
cdr3_nt: TGTGCTAGCAGCCGGGACAGGGACAATGAGACCCAGTACTTC

d_call: NA
cdr3_length: 13
clone_size: NA
j_call: TRBJ1-1
v_call: TRBV10-3
cdr3_aa: CASTVNGNTEAFF
cdr3_nt: TGTGCCAGCACCGTCAACGGGAACACTGAAGCTTTCTTT

d_call: NA
cdr3_length: 13
clone_size: few
j_call: TRBJ1-4
v_call: TRBV7-6
cdr3_aa: CASSAPTNEKLFF
cdr3_nt: TGTGCCAGCAGCGCCCCAACTAATGAAAAACTGTTTTTT

d_call: TRBD2
cdr3_length: 16
clone_size: NA
j_call: TRBJ2-7
v_call: TRBV2
cdr3_aa: CASSEARGGRDYEQYF
cdr3_nt: TGTGCCAGCAGTGAAGCGCGGGGCGGGAGGGACTACGAGCAGTACTTC

d_call: NA
cdr3_length: 15
clone_size: few
j_call: TRBJ2-7
v_call: TRBV7-9
cdr3_aa: CASSLGGAPVEEQYF
cdr3_nt: TGTGCCAGCAGCTTGGGCGGGGCCCCAGTTGAGGAGCAGTACTTC

d_call: NA
cdr3_length: 14
clone_size: few
j_call: TRBJ2-2
v_call: TRBV7-8
cdr3_aa: CASTSIANTGELFF
cdr3_nt: TGTGCCAGCACCTCAATCGCGAACACCGGGGAGCTGTTTTTT